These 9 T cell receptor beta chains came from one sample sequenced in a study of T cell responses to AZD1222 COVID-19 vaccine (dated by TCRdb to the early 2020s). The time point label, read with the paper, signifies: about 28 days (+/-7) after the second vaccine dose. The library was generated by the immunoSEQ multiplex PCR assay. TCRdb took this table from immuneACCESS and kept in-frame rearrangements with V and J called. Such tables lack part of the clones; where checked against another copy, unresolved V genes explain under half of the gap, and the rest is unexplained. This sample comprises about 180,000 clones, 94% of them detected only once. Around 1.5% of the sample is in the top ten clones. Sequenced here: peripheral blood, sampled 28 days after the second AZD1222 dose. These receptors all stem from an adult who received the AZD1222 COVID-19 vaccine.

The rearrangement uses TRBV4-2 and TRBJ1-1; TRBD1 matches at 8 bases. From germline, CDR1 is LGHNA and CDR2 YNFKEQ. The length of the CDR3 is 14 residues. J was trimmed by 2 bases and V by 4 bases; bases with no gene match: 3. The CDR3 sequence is CASSPGQVNTEAFF. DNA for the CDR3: TGTGCCAGCAGCCCGGGACAGGTAAACACTGAAGCTTTCTTT.

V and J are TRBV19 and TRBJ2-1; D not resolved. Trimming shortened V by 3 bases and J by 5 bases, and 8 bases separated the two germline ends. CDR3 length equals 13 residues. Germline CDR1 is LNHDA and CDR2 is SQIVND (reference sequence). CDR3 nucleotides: TGTGCCAGTAGTATCGGGCCAAACAATGAGCAGTTCTTC. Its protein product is CASSIGPNNEQFF.

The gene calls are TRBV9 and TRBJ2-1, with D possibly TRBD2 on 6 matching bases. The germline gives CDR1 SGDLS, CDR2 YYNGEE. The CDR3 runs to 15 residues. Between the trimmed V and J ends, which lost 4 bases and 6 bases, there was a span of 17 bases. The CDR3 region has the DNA TGTGCCAGCAGCCCCCTGGAGGGAGCCATCAATGAGCAGTTCTTC. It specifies CASSPLEGAINEQFF.

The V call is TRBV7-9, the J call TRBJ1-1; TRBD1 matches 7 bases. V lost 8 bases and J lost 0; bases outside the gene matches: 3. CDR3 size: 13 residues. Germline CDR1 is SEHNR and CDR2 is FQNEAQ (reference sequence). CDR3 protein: CASLQGMNTEAFF. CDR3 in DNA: TGTGCCAGCCTACAGGGGATGAACACTGAAGCTTTCTTT.

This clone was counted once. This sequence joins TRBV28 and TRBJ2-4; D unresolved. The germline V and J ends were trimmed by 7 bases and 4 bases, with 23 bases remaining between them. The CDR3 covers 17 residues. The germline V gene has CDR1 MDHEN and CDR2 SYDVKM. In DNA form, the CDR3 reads TGTGCCAGCAACACATGGTGGGGTGCGCGCTTGAAAAACATTCAGTACTTC. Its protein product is CASNTWWGARLKNIQYF.

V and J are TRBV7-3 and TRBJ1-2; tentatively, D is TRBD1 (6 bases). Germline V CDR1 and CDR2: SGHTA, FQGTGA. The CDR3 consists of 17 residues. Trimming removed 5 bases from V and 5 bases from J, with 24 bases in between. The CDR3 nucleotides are TGTGCCAGCAGCACGCCCAGCGGGCAGGGGATAGGGTATGGCTACACCTTC. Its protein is CASSTPSGQGIGYGYTF.

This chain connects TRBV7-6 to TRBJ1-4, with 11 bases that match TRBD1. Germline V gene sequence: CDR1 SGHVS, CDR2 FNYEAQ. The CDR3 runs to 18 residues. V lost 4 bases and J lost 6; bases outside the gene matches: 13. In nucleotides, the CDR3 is TGTGCCAGCAGCTCATTCTTGGTGGGGACAGGGGGTGATGAAAAACTGTTTTTT. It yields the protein CASSSFLVGTGGDEKLFF.

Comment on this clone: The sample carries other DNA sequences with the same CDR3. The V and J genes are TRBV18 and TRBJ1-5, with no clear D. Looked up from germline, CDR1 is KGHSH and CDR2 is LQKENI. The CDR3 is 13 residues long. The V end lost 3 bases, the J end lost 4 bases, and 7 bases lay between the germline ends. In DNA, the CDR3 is TGTGCCAGCTCACCCGGAGCTAATCAGCCCCAGCATTTT. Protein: CASSPGANQPQHF.

CDR3 nucleotide sequence: TGCGCCAGCAGCCGGAACGGACTAGCGGGGAACACCGGGGAGCTGTTTTTT. Translating gives CASSRNGLAGNTGELFF. This sequence joins TRBV4-3 and TRBJ2-2, with 11 bases lining up with TRBD2. CDR1 is LGHNA, CDR2 YSLEER, per germline. After removal of 4 bases from V and 1 base from J, the junction contained 5 bases not matched to a gene. The CDR3 runs to 17 residues.